The next 28 T cell receptor beta chains were all read from a single sample in a study of T-cell memory formation after mild COVID-19 (dated by TCRdb to the early 2020s). Receptor amplification or capture employed 5' RACE. These reads were obtained on an Illumina NovaSeq 6000. TCRdb cleaned the public reads at Q25 with fastp, built clones with MiXCR and kept in-frame beta chains. Identical CDR3 proteins give one entry, which carries the most common genes and DNA. Across this sample there are 360,000 or so distinct CDR3 sequences, with 25% to 30% seen only once. The ten largest clones represent around an eighth of the sample. Material for sequencing was PBMCs or a T cell subset sorted from them (not recorded which). Receptors originate from an adult woman who had mild COVID-19 (a few samples of this study predate the infection). The sample titles of this study are shuffled in the database, so cell type and time point are left out; the donor was told from shared clones.

This clonotype appeared a few times. The rearrangement joins TRBV4-1 to TRBJ2-2; the D is unclear. The CDR3 covers 16 residues. CDR1 and CDR2 from the germline V gene are MGHRA and YSYEKL. Trimming cost V 0 bases and J 4 bases, with 12 bases left between them. CDR3: CASSQEGWHVTGELFF. The CDR3 nucleotides read TGCGCCAGCAGCCAAGAGGGCTGGCATGTCACCGGGGAGCTGTTTTTT.

The chain combines TRBV15 with TRBJ2-7, with TRBD1 matching 9 bases. This CDR3 has 13 residues. Germline CDR1 is LNHNV and CDR2 is YYDKDF (reference sequence). V lost 5 bases, J lost 6 bases, and 5 bases stayed unmatched. The CDR3, as DNA: TGTGCCACCAGCCCTGGGACAGGGTTCGAGCAGTACTTC. Amino acids: CATSPGTGFEQYF.

A few counts support this clonotype. J is TRBJ2-5 and V is TRBV5-6; TRBD1 aligns across 8 bases. The CDR3 sequence is 14 residues long. V was pared by 4 bases and J by 4 bases, with 6 bases of the junction left unmatched. Germline CDR1 reads SGHDT; CDR2 reads YYEEEE. The DNA for the CDR3 is TGTGCCAGCAGCGTGGGACAGGCCTTAGAGACCCAGTACTTC. This encodes CASSVGQALETQYF.

V gene TRBV24-1 combines with J gene TRBJ2-1; TRBD1 or TRBD2 may be the D gene (5 bases each). CDR3 length equals 15 residues. Germline V gene sequence: CDR1 KGHDR, CDR2 SFDVKD. Trimming shortened V by 2 bases and J by 5 bases, and 12 bases separated the two germline ends. DNA for the CDR3: TGTGCCACCAGTGATTATGTGGGACGGAACAATGAGCAGTTCTTC. This encodes CATSDYVGRNNEQFF.

This clonotype was seen at least ten times. The chain couples TRBV5-1 to TRBJ2-2, with D possibly TRBD1 on 6 matching bases. V gave up 3 bases and J gave up 6 bases, with 9 bases separating them. The CDR3 length is 13 residues. Germline V lookup: CDR1 SGHRS, CDR2 YFSETQ. The CDR3 loop is CASSSQGAGELFF. The CDR3 DNA reads as TGCGCCAGCAGCTCACAGGGAGCCGGGGAGCTGTTTTTT.

This clonotype has just a few counts. The CDR3 loop reads CASGRQGLAGDTDTQYF. The DNA for the CDR3 is TGTGCCAGCGGACGACAGGGCCTAGCGGGGGACACAGATACGCAGTATTTT. V and J are TRBV12-3 or TRBV12-4 and TRBJ2-3; 10 bases agree with TRBD2. V was pared by 8 bases and J by 2 bases, with 13 bases of the junction left unmatched. CDR3 length equals 17 residues.

This clonotype turned up a few times. The chain recombines TRBV6-1 with TRBJ2-5; D remains ambiguous. Germline V gives CDR1 MNHNS, CDR2 SASEGT. The germline V and J ends were trimmed by 4 bases and 1 base, with 7 bases remaining between them. This CDR3 is 13 amino acids long. The CDR3 nucleotides read TGTGCCAGCAGTGTCAGGTCCCAAGAGACCCAGTACTTC. Its protein product is CASSVRSQETQYF.

The chain is built from TRBV20-1 and TRBJ2-1; 9 bases line up with TRBD2. V lost 5 bases, J lost 7 bases, and 12 bases stayed unmatched. The CDR3 consists of 15 residues. Germline V gives CDR1 DFQATT, CDR2 SNEGSKA (reference sequence). The CDR3 coding sequence is TGCAGTGCTGCCACCGGGACTAGCACCGTGAATGAGCAGTTCTTC. Protein: CSAATGTSTVNEQFF.

J is TRBJ2-7 and V is TRBV20-1, with a tentative D call TRBD2 (7 bases). The V end lost 4 bases, the J end lost 5 bases, and 18 bases lay between the germline ends. Germline-derived CDR1 and CDR2 are DFQATT and SNEGSKA (reference sequence). CDR3 length: 14 amino acids. The CDR3 loop is CSAIGGGGPHEQYF. The CDR3 DNA reads as TGCAGTGCTATCGGAGGGGGAGGGCCACACGAGCAGTACTTC.

At least ten counts were recorded for this clonotype. The genes are TRBV4-1 and TRBJ2-1; 7 bases align to TRBD1. J gave up 3 bases and V 4 bases, and 6 bases lay outside the gene matches. CDR1 is MGHRA and CDR2 is YSYEKL in the germline V gene. The CDR3 has 15 amino acids. The CDR3 region is CASSLTGLGYNEQFF. The CDR3 DNA reads as TGCGCCAGCAGCCTGACAGGGTTGGGCTACAATGAGCAGTTCTTC.

The rearrangement joins TRBV7-2 to TRBJ2-3, with 11 positions matching TRBD2. The junction had 4 bases not matched to a gene; V was cut back by 5 bases and J by 3 bases. The germline V gene encodes CDR1 SGHTA and CDR2 FQGNSA. The length of the CDR3 is 15 residues. The chain's CDR3 is CASSLTSGITDTQYF. DNA of the CDR3: TGTGCCAGCAGCCTGACTAGCGGGATAACAGATACGCAGTATTTT.

This clonotype was seen a few times. The J gene is TRBJ1-1, the V gene TRBV24-1; D not certain. Trimming cost V 6 bases and J 2 bases, with 3 bases left between them. Germline V gene lookup returns CDR1 KGHDR and CDR2 SFDVKD. The CDR3 sequence is 11 residues long. DNA for the CDR3: TGTGCCACCAGTCTTAACACTGAAGCTTTCTTT. Residues: CATSLNTEAFF.

This clonotype has just a few counts. The V and J genes are TRBV5-1 and TRBJ2-7; TRBD2 matches at 9 bases. V shed 4 bases, J shed 5 bases, and the junction held 7 bases outside the gene matches. CDR1 is SGHRS and CDR2 is YFSETQ in the germline V gene. The CDR3 spans 14 residues. CDR3 residues: CASSLGTSIHEQYF. The CDR3 bases are TGCGCCAGCAGCCTAGGGACTAGCATCCACGAGCAGTACTTC.

V is TRBV4-3 and J is TRBJ2-1, with 12 bases lining up with TRBD2. The CDR3 is 18 amino acids. Germline lookup yields CDR1 LGHNA and CDR2 YSLEER. With 0 bases clipped from V and 9 bases from J, the junction kept 12 bases outside the gene matches. The CDR3 protein is CASSQELRLAGEFSEQFF. The CDR3 coding sequence is TGCGCCAGCAGCCAAGAGTTAAGACTAGCGGGAGAGTTCAGTGAGCAGTTCTTC.

This clonotype was seen only a few times. The chain combines TRBV19 with TRBJ2-7; 8 bases are shared with TRBD2. Germline V gene data show CDR1 as LNHDA and CDR2 as SQIVND (reference sequence). The CDR3 covers 14 residues. V gave up 7 bases and J gave up 0 bases; unmatched junction bases: 5. Written as DNA, the CDR3 is TGTGCCAGTATAAGAGGGACTAGCTCCTACGAGCAGTACTTC. Its protein is CASIRGTSSYEQYF. Filled out from reference TRBV19 and TRBJ2-7, the complete variable domain reads DGGITQSPKYLFRKEGQNVTLSCEQNLNHDAMYWYRQDPGQGLRLIYYSQIVNDFQKGDIAEGYSVSREKKESFPLTVTSAQKNPTAFYLCASIRGTSSYEQYFGPGTRLTVT.

The genes are TRBV5-6 and TRBJ2-7; 12 bases agree with TRBD2. The CDR3 is 14 amino acids. The V and J ends lost 2 bases and 5 bases, in that order; junction bases with no gene match: 2. Per germline, CDR1 SGHDT and CDR2 YYEEEE. CDR3 protein: CASSFSSGGDEQYF. In DNA form, the CDR3 reads TGTGCCAGCAGCTTTTCTAGCGGGGGGGACGAGCAGTACTTC.

The DNA for the CDR3 is TGTGCCAGCAGGACAGAGGACTATGGCTACACCTTC. Translating gives CASRTEDYGYTF. The chain uses TRBV5-6 and TRBJ1-2; D is perhaps TRBD1 (5 bases). Germline V gene data show CDR1 as SGHDT and CDR2 as YYEEEE. The CDR3 has 12 amino acids. The ends were cut back, 5 bases at V and 3 bases at J, with 8 bases in the middle.

V usage is TRBV4-1 and J usage is TRBJ1-1, with D maybe TRBD1 (5 bases). The ends were cut back, 7 bases at V and 5 bases at J, with 11 bases in the middle. Germline CDR1 and CDR2: MGHRA and YSYEKL. The length of the CDR3 is 12 residues. The chain's CDR3 is CASMGGRTEAFF. CDR3 DNA: TGCGCCAGCATGGGGGGTAGGACTGAAGCTTTCTTT.

J is TRBJ2-1 and V is TRBV12-3 or TRBV12-4; D possibly matches TRBD1 or TRBD2 (5 bases each). The V end lost 7 bases, the J end lost 0 bases, and 10 bases lay between the germline ends. The CDR3 loop spans 14 amino acids. In DNA form, the CDR3 reads TGTGCCAGCACCCCGAGGGGCTCCTACAATGAGCAGTTCTTC. This translates into CASTPRGSYNEQFF.

The table lists this clonotype with a few counts. This sequence joins TRBV18 and TRBJ1-5, with 8 bases fitting TRBD1. With V trimmed by 4 bases and J by 4 bases, 9 bases remained unmatched. CDR3 size: 16 residues. Germline V gives CDR1 KGHSH, CDR2 LQKENI. The CDR3 reads CASSRGQGTINQPQHF. CDR3 coding DNA: TGTGCCAGCTCACGCGGACAGGGCACCATTAATCAGCCCCAGCATTTT. Variable domain in full (rest from reference TRBV18 and TRBJ1-5): NAGVMQNPRHLVRRRGQEARLRCSPMKGHSHVYWYRQLPEEGLKFMVYLQKENIIDESGMPKERFSAEFPKEGPSILRIQQVVRGDSAAYFCASSRGQGTINQPQHFGDGTRLSIL.

As DNA, the CDR3 is TGTGCCAGCAGCCAAGAAGCTAGACTAGCGGTATACAATGAGCAGTTCTTC. Translation: CASSQEARLAVYNEQFF. The chain is built from TRBV4-2 and TRBJ2-1; 9 positions match TRBD2. CDR3 size: 17 residues. The V segment lost 0 bases and the J segment 4 bases; nucleotides outside the gene matches: 7. Germline CDR1 reads LGHNA; CDR2 reads YNFKEQ.

This clonotype was detected a few times. V is TRBV5-6 and J is TRBJ2-1, with D possibly called TRBD1 or TRBD2 (6 bases each). This CDR3 comprises 16 residues. V was clipped by 4 bases and J by 0 bases, with 14 bases between them. Germline lookup yields CDR1 SGHDT and CDR2 YYEEEE. In nucleotides, the CDR3 is TGTGCCAGCAGCGGGGGGCCGGGGGCCTCCTACAATGAGCAGTTCTTC. The encoded protein is CASSGGPGASYNEQFF.

This clonotype was picked up many times. The chain carries TRBV6-6 and TRBJ2-4; D might be TRBD1 or TRBD2, each matching 7 bases. V lost 2 bases and J 0 bases, leaving 11 bases between the germline ends. The V gene's germline CDR1 is MNHNY and CDR2 SVGAGI (reference sequence). This CDR3 contains 16 residues. DNA of the CDR3: TGTGCCAGCAGTTACGCCAGGGGGGGAGCCAAAAACATTCAGTACTTC. This translates into CASSYARGGAKNIQYF.

The DNA of the CDR3 is TGTGCCAGCCGCGCGGGAGGGAGCAATCAGCCCCAGCATTTT. Amino acid sequence: CASRAGGSNQPQHF. V gene TRBV7-2 combines with J gene TRBJ1-5; D is unclear. Germline CDR1 and CDR2: SGHTA and FQGNSA. V gave up 8 bases and J gave up 1 base, with 12 bases separating them. The CDR3 spans 14 residues.

This clonotype has only a few counts. The chain uses TRBV12-3 or TRBV12-4 and TRBJ2-3; TRBD1 aligns across 8 bases. CDR3 length equals 16 residues. V was pared by 5 bases and J by 0 bases, with 7 bases of the junction left unmatched. CDR3 bases: TGTGCCAGCAGTACCGGACAGGGTCAAAGCACAGATACGCAGTATTTT. Translation gives CASSTGQGQSTDTQYF.

The chain joins TRBV7-6 to TRBJ2-5, with 7 bases that match TRBD2. Germline loops: CDR1 SGHVS, CDR2 FNYEAQ. V dropped 5 bases and J dropped 5; count of bases not matched to a gene: 20. The CDR3 totals 18 residues. This CDR3 is CASSPLGVGAGFPETQYF. The CDR3 nucleotides are TGTGCCAGCAGCCCTCTCGGCGTGGGAGCGGGATTTCCCGAGACCCAGTACTTC.

V is TRBV4-1 and J is TRBJ2-5; no reliable D call. CDR1 is MGHRA, CDR2 YSYEKL, per germline. The CDR3 totals 13 residues. Trimming shortened V by 1 base and J by 5 bases, and 8 bases separated the two germline ends. In nucleotides, the CDR3 is TGCGCCAGCAGCCAAGTTCTGCGGGAGACCCAGTACTTC. Protein product: CASSQVLRETQYF.

The chain uses TRBV19 and TRBJ2-1; no definite D call. The CDR3 consists of 12 residues. Germline V CDR1 and CDR2: LNHDA, SQIVND (reference sequence). The V gene lost 3 bases and the J gene lost 8 bases, with 8 bases spanning the gap. The CDR3 spells CASSIRADEQFF. The CDR3 nucleotides read TGTGCCAGTAGTATCCGGGCCGATGAGCAGTTCTTC.